Below, 9 T cell receptor beta chains from the same sample are listed, as sequenced in a study of blood T cell repertoires in COVID-19. Sequenced by immunoSEQ multiplex PCR; TCRdb stores in-frame clones only, minus some. The sample consists of over 150,000 clones, approximately 90% of them appearing once. Sequencing used peripheral blood. The receptor source for this set is a woman in her 70s with COVID-19, enrolled during active disease.

This chain uses TRBV5-4 with TRBJ2-7; 9 bases fit TRBD2. This CDR3 has 15 amino acids. Germline V gene lookup returns CDR1 SGHNT and CDR2 YYREEE (reference sequence). The V segment lost 4 bases and the J segment 2 bases; nucleotides outside the gene matches: 7. The CDR3 region is CASSPGTSSPYEQYF. CDR3 coding DNA: TGTGCCAGCAGCCCGGGGACTAGCAGCCCCTACGAGCAGTACTTC. Supplemented by reference TRBV5-4 and TRBJ2-7, the full variable domain reads ETGVTQSPTHLIKTRGQQVTLRCSSQSGHNTVSWYQQALGQGPQFIFQYYREEENGRGNFPPRFSGLQFPNYSSELNVNALELDDSALYLCASSPGTSSPYEQYFGPGTRLTVT.

V usage is TRBV7-2 and J usage is TRBJ1-3; weak D call: TRBD1 (5 bases). V gave up 5 bases and J gave up 4 bases, with 12 bases separating them. The germline CDR1 and CDR2 sequences are SGHTA and FQGNSA. The CDR3 spans 14 residues. CDR3 coding DNA: TGTGCCAGCAGCCCAGGGTCCCAGGGAAACACCATATATTTT. Amino acid sequence: CASSPGSQGNTIYF.

The rearrangement uses TRBV7-9 and TRBJ2-1, with 11 bases that match TRBD2. Germline trimming cut 7 bases from V and 4 bases from J; bases unmatched to any gene: 3. CDR3 length: 14 amino acids. From germline, CDR1 is SEHNR and CDR2 FQNEAQ (reference sequence). As DNA, the CDR3 is TGTGCCAGCACGTGGACTAGCGGGTACAATGAGCAGTTCTTC. Protein product: CASTWTSGYNEQFF.

This clone occurred once. The J gene is TRBJ1-3, the V gene TRBV5-4; D gene uncertain. The CDR3 loop spans 13 amino acids. V dropped 0 bases and J dropped 4 bases, with 5 bases sitting between them. The germline V gene has CDR1 SGHNT and CDR2 YYREEE (reference sequence). CDR3 amino acids: CASSLAQGNTIYF. The CDR3 nucleotides are TGTGCCAGCAGCTTGGCCCAGGGAAACACCATATATTTT. Combining the CDR3 with reference TRBV5-4 and TRBJ1-3 gives the whole variable domain ETGVTQSPTHLIKTRGQQVTLRCSSQSGHNTVSWYQQALGQGPQFIFQYYREEENGRGNFPPRFSGLQFPNYSSELNVNALELDDSALYLCASSLAQGNTIYFGEGSWLTVV.

The chain links TRBV7-9 to TRBJ1-2; 7 nucleotides line up with TRBD1. J was trimmed by 7 bases and V by 3 bases; bases with no gene match: 8. The CDR3 sequence is 14 residues long. Per the germline V gene, CDR1 is SEHNR and CDR2 is FQNEAQ (reference sequence). The CDR3 spells CASSFTAGGGGYTF. CDR3 nucleotides: TGTGCCAGCAGCTTTACCGCAGGGGGTGGTGGCTACACCTTC.

This clone has just one count. The chain has TRBV18 and TRBJ1-1; TRBD1 might be the D (5 bases). With 5 bases removed from V and 7 bases from J, the gap between germline ends came to 14 bases. Germline CDR1 and CDR2: KGHSH and LQKENI. The CDR3 spans 13 residues. The CDR3 DNA sequence: TGTGCCAGCTCAACCGGGACTGGACTTGAAGCTTTCTTT. It is translated as CASSTGTGLEAFF.

The V call is TRBV5-6, the J call TRBJ2-7; D is unclear. This CDR3 region has 14 residues. V was cut by 4 bases and J by 3 bases, with 14 bases left in between. Germline loops: CDR1 SGHDT, CDR2 YYEEEE. In DNA form, the CDR3 reads TGTGCCAGCAGCGTGGACCTACCTCACTACGAGCAGTACTTC. Translated, it gives CASSVDLPHYEQYF.

V usage is TRBV9 and J usage is TRBJ2-1; 9 bases align to TRBD2. Germline loops: CDR1 SGDLS, CDR2 YYNGEE. This CDR3 comprises 15 residues. V lost 4 bases to trimming and J lost 3 bases; unmatched junction nucleotides: 5. DNA of the CDR3: TGTGCCAGCAGCTCACTAGCGGGTTACTACAATGAGCAGTTCTTC. It translates to CASSSLAGYYNEQFF.

V and J are TRBV10-3 and TRBJ1-3; D is possibly TRBD1 (5 bases). Between the trimmed V and J ends, which lost 3 bases and 4 bases, there was a span of 13 bases. Germline V gene lookup returns CDR1 ENHRY and CDR2 SYGVKD. The CDR3 totals 15 residues. CDR3 in amino acids: CAISESGGSGNTIYF. The CDR3 DNA is TGTGCCATCAGTGAATCCGGGGGTTCGGGAAACACCATATATTTT.